Each of the 25 T cell receptor beta chains below was sequenced from the same sample in a study of cytomegalovirus exposure and HLA in healthy donors. This table comes from immunoSEQ multiplex PCR, and its TCRdb copy is limited to in-frame clones, with some not included. The data hold about 150,000 clones, with just over 85% observed a single time. Sequences were obtained from PBMCs. The origin of the receptors is a human donor in good health.

This chain links TRBV11-2 with TRBJ2-5; tentative D call: TRBD1 (6 bases). V was pared by 1 base and J by 9 bases, with 12 bases between. The V gene's germline CDR1 is SGHAT and CDR2 FQNNGV. The CDR3 spans 13 residues. CDR3 in amino acids: CASSLATGQPQYF. As DNA, the CDR3 is TGTGCCAGCAGCTTAGCAACTGGACAGCCCCAGTACTTC.

The DNA for the CDR3 is TGTGCCAGCCGCAGTATTTACACTGAAGCTTTCTTT. It yields the protein CASRSIYTEAFF. The rearrangement uses TRBV19 and TRBJ1-1, with unresolved D. The CDR3 loop spans 12 amino acids. The V end was cut by 9 bases, the J end by 3 bases, with 11 bases between. The germline V gene encodes CDR1 LNHDA and CDR2 SQIVND (reference sequence).

V usage is TRBV2 and J usage is TRBJ2-1; 9 nucleotides line up with TRBD2. CDR1 and CDR2 (germline): SNHLY, FYNNEI. This CDR3 spans 16 amino acids. With V trimmed by 4 bases and J by 1 base, 5 bases remained unmatched. In DNA form, the CDR3 reads TGTGCCAGCAGTGGGGGCGGGGGGGGTTCCTACAATGAGCAGTTCTTC. It yields the protein CASSGGGGGSYNEQFF.

This sequence joins TRBV7-9 and TRBJ1-1; the match to TRBD1 covers 9 bases. J was trimmed by 5 bases and V by 1 base; bases with no gene match: 2. The CDR3 is made up of 14 amino acids. Germline V gene data show CDR1 as SEHNR and CDR2 as FQNEAQ (reference sequence). The CDR3 region is CASSLDGQGTEAFF. CDR3 sequence (DNA): TGTGCCAGCAGCTTAGATGGACAGGGGACTGAAGCTTTCTTT.

The genes are TRBV28 and TRBJ2-7, with D unclear. Germline assignment: CDR1 MDHEN and CDR2 SYDVKM. The CDR3 covers 12 residues. V was shortened by 8 bases and J by 1 base, with 9 bases between the two germline ends. CDR3 nucleotides: TGTGCCAGCCAAATCCTATCCTACGAGCAGTACTTC. Protein: CASQILSYEQYF.

The chain has TRBV11-1 and TRBJ2-5, with TRBD1 matching 8 bases. Per the germline V gene, CDR1 is SGHAT and CDR2 is FQDESV (reference sequence). Germline trimming cut 3 bases from V and 5 bases from J; bases unmatched to any gene: 17. The length of the CDR3 is 18 residues. CDR3 sequence reads: CASSFHRGLRGLTETQYF. The CDR3 DNA reads as TGTGCCAGCAGCTTCCATAGGGGGCTCAGGGGGCTAACGGAGACCCAGTACTTC.

V gene TRBV29-1 combines with J gene TRBJ2-1; possible D gene TRBD1, 6 bases. The V gene's germline CDR1 is SQVTM and CDR2 ANQGSEA. The CDR3 extends over 13 amino acids. V was trimmed by 6 bases and J by 0 bases, leaving 9 bases between them. In DNA form, the CDR3 reads TGCAGCGTGACAGGCCGCTCCTACAATGAGCAGTTCTTC. Protein sequence: CSVTGRSYNEQFF.

The chain carries TRBV5-1 and TRBJ2-1, with D possibly matching TRBD2 (6 bases). Germline assignment: CDR1 SGHRS and CDR2 YFSETQ. The CDR3 extends over 15 amino acids. Trimming took off 0 bases at V and 14 bases at J, with 21 bases between the two ends. CDR3 sequence reads: CASSLVSGTPVGKFF. The CDR3 DNA sequence: TGCGCCAGCAGCTTGGTTTCAGGGACTCCTGTGGGGAAGTTCTTC.

The chain combines TRBV7-9 with TRBJ1-2, with TRBD1 matching over 9 bases. This CDR3 region has 14 residues. Germline V gene data show CDR1 as SEHNR and CDR2 as FQNEAQ (reference sequence). V trimming: 1 base; J trimming: 8 bases; junction bases outside the gene matches: 5. The CDR3 loop reads CASSLGDRAEGYTF. CDR3 coding DNA: TGTGCCAGCAGCTTAGGGGACAGGGCTGAGGGCTACACCTTC. Full variable domain (rest looked up from reference TRBV7-9 and TRBJ1-2): DTGVSQNPRHKITKRGQNVTFRCDPISEHNRLYWYRQTLGQGPEFLTYFQNEAQLEKSRLLSDRFSAERPKGSFSTLEIQRTEQGDSAMYLCASSLGDRAEGYTFGSGTRLTVV.

This chain joins TRBV6-6 and TRBJ2-2; the match to TRBD2 covers 10 bases. Germline V lookup: CDR1 MNHNY, CDR2 SVGAGI (reference sequence). J gave up 6 bases and V 5 bases, and 6 bases lay outside the gene matches. This CDR3 region has 15 residues. As DNA, the CDR3 is TGTGCCAGCAGTCGTAGCGGGGGGCGGGCCGGGGAGCTGTTTTTT. Protein product: CASSRSGGRAGELFF.

CDR3 in DNA: TGCAGCGTTGGAGGACAGGGCGGAGGCTACACCTTC. Residues: CSVGGQGGGYTF. The rearrangement uses TRBV29-1 and TRBJ1-2, with TRBD1 matching 8 bases. After removal of 4 bases from V and 8 bases from J, the junction contained 6 bases not matched to a gene. The germline gives CDR1 SQVTM, CDR2 ANQGSEA. This CDR3 is 12 amino acids long.

V gene TRBV27 combines with J gene TRBJ2-1; TRBD2 agrees at 12 bases. V shed 3 bases, J shed 6 bases, and the junction held 3 bases outside the gene matches. The CDR3 consists of 15 residues. The germline V gene has CDR1 MNHEY and CDR2 SMNVEV (reference sequence). The CDR3 DNA follows: TGTGCCAGCAGTTTCGAGGGACTAGCGGGCAATGAGCAGTTCTTC. Its translation is CASSFEGLAGNEQFF.

V is TRBV18 and J is TRBJ2-3; D gene unclear. The CDR3 length is 16 residues. From germline, CDR1 is KGHSH and CDR2 LQKENI. Trimming pared 2 bases from V and 0 bases from J, leaving 12 bases between. The CDR3 DNA reads as TGTGCCAGCTCACCAATTTCCGTTTCTAGCACAGATACGCAGTATTTT. Protein sequence: CASSPISVSSTDTQYF.

V and J are TRBV5-1 and TRBJ2-7; 11 bases match TRBD1. This CDR3 has 15 residues. Germline V gene sequence: CDR1 SGHRS, CDR2 YFSETQ. V lost 4 bases, J lost 3 bases, and 6 bases stayed unmatched. CDR3 sequence reads: CASSKDRGLNYEQYF. CDR3 DNA sequence: TGCGCCAGCAGCAAGGACAGGGGGCTAAACTACGAGCAGTACTTC.

This chain links TRBV7-9 with TRBJ2-5, with D possibly being TRBD1 (6 bases). The CDR3 runs to 15 residues. Germline values: CDR1 SEHNR, CDR2 FQNEAQ (reference sequence). Trimming left V 5 bases short and J 3 bases short, with 16 bases between. The CDR3 loop is CASSHLQGFEETQYF. The CDR3, as DNA: TGTGCCAGCAGCCACCTACAGGGATTCGAAGAGACCCAGTACTTC.

This chain joins TRBV19 and TRBJ2-1; D is possibly TRBD2 (6 bases). The CDR3 is 15 residues long. The germline V gene has CDR1 LNHDA and CDR2 SQIVND (reference sequence). Trimming shortened V by 5 bases and J by 5 bases, and 16 bases separated the two germline ends. The CDR3 loop reads CASSPFRGSDNEQFF. CDR3 bases: TGTGCCAGTAGTCCTTTCCGGGGGAGCGACAATGAGCAGTTCTTC.

The chain recombines TRBV7-3 with TRBJ2-7, with TRBD2 matching over 8 bases. CDR1 SGHTA and CDR2 FQGTGA come from the germline V gene. The CDR3 length is 15 residues. J gave up 0 bases and V 3 bases, and 4 bases lay outside the gene matches. Written as DNA, the CDR3 is TGTGCCAGCAGCTTGCGCGGGGGGATCTCCTACGAGCAGTACTTC. Its translation: CASSLRGGISYEQYF.

The CDR3 sequence: CASSLFSEQFF. In DNA form, the CDR3 reads TGTGCCAGCAGTTTATTTTCTGAGCAGTTCTTC. The chain carries TRBV6-5 and TRBJ2-1; no firm D call. Deletions cut 4 bases from V and 9 bases from J, with 7 bases between. Looked up from germline, CDR1 is MNHEY and CDR2 is SVGAGI. CDR3 length: 11 amino acids.

This chain joins TRBV6-1 and TRBJ2-5; TRBD1 matches 9 bases. The V gene end was trimmed by 2 bases and the J gene end by 1 base; junction bases not matched to a gene: 11. Germline CDR1 MNHNS, CDR2 SASEGT. CDR3 length: 18 residues. The CDR3 region is CASSERGLGQGTQETQYF. DNA of the CDR3: TGTGCCAGCAGTGAAAGGGGCCTTGGACAGGGGACCCAAGAGACCCAGTACTTC.

The chain combines TRBV5-4 with TRBJ1-5; D is possibly TRBD1 (5 bases). This CDR3 is built from 15 residues. The germline V and J ends were trimmed by 3 bases and 8 bases, with 18 bases remaining between them. Germline CDR1 reads SGHNT; CDR2 reads YYREEE (reference sequence). The CDR3, as DNA: TGTGCCAGCAGCTCTGGTGGGAAAACAGGAGAGCCCCAGCATTTT. Amino acids: CASSSGGKTGEPQHF.

The J gene is TRBJ2-5, the V gene TRBV15; the match to TRBD1 covers 7 bases. The CDR3 has 15 residues. Germline assignment: CDR1 LNHNV and CDR2 YYDKDF (reference sequence). Losses at the gene ends were 3 bases for V and 4 bases for J; bases not matched to a gene: 8. The CDR3 region is CATSRDDRVRETQYF. CDR3 DNA sequence: TGTGCCACCAGCAGGGACGACAGGGTTCGAGAGACCCAGTACTTC.

This sequence joins TRBV9 and TRBJ1-1; D gene uncertain. Between the trimmed V and J ends, which lost 3 bases and 3 bases, there was a span of 15 bases. This CDR3 contains 15 residues. Germline CDR1 SGDLS, CDR2 YYNGEE. In nucleotides, the CDR3 is TGTGCCAGCAGCGCGTCTGTCACTACCGACACTGAAGCTTTCTTT. This sequence encodes CASSASVTTDTEAFF.

The chain is built from TRBV7-9 and TRBJ2-1; 7 positions agree with TRBD2. After removal of 0 bases from V and 5 bases from J, the junction contained 4 bases not matched to a gene. The germline gives CDR1 SEHNR, CDR2 FQNEAQ (reference sequence). This CDR3 has 15 residues. The CDR3 nucleotides read TGTGCCAGCAGCTTAGCGGGGGGGTTGGACAATGAGCAGTTCTTC. This sequence encodes CASSLAGGLDNEQFF.

The V and J genes are TRBV6-5 and TRBJ1-2; weak D call: TRBD1 (6 bases). Trimming left V 2 bases short and J 4 bases short, with 14 bases between. CDR3 length equals 15 residues. Germline CDR1 MNHEY, CDR2 SVGAGI. The CDR3, as DNA: TGTGCCAGCAGTTACAGGGTGGACAGACGCTATGGCTACACCTTC. It is translated as CASSYRVDRRYGYTF.

The rearrangement joins TRBV5-1 to TRBJ2-1; TRBD2 matches 10 bases. V shed 0 bases and J 7 bases; nucleotides not matched to a gene: 10. Germline lookup yields CDR1 SGHRS and CDR2 YFSETQ. CDR3 length: 17 amino acids. CDR3 loop: CASSLVRASGSGNEQFF. Written as DNA, the CDR3 is TGCGCCAGCAGCTTGGTCCGGGCTAGCGGGAGTGGGAATGAGCAGTTCTTC.